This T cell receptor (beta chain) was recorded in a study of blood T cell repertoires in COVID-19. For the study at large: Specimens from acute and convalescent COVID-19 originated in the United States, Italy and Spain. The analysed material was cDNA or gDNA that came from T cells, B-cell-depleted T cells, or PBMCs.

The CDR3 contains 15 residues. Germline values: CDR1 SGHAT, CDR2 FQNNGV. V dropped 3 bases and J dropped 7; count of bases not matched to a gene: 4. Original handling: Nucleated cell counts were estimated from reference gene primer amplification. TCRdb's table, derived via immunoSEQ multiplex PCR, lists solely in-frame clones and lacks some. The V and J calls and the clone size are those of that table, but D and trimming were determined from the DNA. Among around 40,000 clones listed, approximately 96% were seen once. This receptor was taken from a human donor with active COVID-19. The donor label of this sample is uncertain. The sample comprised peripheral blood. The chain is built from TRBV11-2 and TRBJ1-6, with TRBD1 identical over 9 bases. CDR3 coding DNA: TGTGCCAGCAGCTTGGACAGGGGAGTGAATTCACCCCTCCACTTT. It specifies CASSLDRGVNSPLHF.